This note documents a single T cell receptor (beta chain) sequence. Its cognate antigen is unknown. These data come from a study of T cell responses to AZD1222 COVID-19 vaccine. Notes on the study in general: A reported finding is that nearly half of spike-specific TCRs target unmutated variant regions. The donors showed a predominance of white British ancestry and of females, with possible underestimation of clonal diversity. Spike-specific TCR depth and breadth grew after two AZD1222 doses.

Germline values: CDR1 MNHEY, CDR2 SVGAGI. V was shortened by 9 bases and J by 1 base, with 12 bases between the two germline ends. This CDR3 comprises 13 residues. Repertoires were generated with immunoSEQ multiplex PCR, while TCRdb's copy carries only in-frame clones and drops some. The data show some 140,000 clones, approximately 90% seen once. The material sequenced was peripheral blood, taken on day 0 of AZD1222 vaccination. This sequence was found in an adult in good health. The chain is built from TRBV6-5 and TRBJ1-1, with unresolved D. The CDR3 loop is CASRWVGNTEAFF. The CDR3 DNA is TGTGCCAGTCGGTGGGTTGGGAACACTGAAGCTTTCTTT.